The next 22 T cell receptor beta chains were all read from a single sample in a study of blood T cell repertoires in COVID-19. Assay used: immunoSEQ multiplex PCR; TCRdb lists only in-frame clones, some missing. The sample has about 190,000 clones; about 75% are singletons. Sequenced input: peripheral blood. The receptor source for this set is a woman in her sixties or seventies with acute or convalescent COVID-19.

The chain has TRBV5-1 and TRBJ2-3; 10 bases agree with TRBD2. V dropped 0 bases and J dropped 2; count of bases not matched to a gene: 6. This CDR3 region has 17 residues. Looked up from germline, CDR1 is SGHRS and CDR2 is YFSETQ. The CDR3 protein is CASSLGGSGRTTDTQYF. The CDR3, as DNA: TGCGCCAGCAGCTTGGGGGGTAGCGGGAGGACCACAGATACGCAGTATTTT.

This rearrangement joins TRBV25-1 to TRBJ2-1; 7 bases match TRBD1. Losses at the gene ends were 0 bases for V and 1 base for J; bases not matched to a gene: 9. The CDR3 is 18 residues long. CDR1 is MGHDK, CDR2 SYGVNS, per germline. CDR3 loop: CASSEYGPTGRSYNEQFF. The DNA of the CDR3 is TGTGCCAGCAGTGAATACGGGCCGACAGGGAGATCCTACAATGAGCAGTTCTTC.

Here the CDR3 reads CASSGLADTGELFF. CDR3 in DNA: TGTGCCAGTAGTGGACTAGCCGACACCGGGGAGCTGTTTTTT. V usage is TRBV19 and J usage is TRBJ2-2; 8 bases match TRBD2. Germline assignment: CDR1 LNHDA and CDR2 SQIVND (reference sequence). Germline trimming cut 5 bases from V and 3 bases from J; bases unmatched to any gene: 2. The CDR3 has 14 residues.

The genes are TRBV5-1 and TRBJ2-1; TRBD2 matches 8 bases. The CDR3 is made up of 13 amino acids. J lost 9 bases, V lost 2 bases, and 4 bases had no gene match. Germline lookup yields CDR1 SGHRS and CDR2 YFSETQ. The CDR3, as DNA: TGCGCCAGCAGCTTTCCCCGGGAGGGTGAGCAGTTCTTC. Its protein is CASSFPREGEQFF.

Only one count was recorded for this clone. The CDR3 region has the DNA TGTGCCAGCAGCCCCCAGTACACAGATACGCAGTATTTT. This encodes CASSPQYTDTQYF. The V and J genes are TRBV5-6 and TRBJ2-3; no clear D. Per germline, CDR1 SGHDT and CDR2 YYEEEE. There are 13 residues in the CDR3. V was trimmed by 4 bases and J by 2 bases, leaving 8 bases between them.

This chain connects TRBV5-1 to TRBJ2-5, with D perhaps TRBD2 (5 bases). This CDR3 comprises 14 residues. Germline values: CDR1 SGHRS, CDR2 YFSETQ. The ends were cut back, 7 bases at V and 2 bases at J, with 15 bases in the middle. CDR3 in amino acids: CASASRGLQETQYF. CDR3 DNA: TGCGCCAGCGCCTCACGAGGGCTACAAGAGACCCAGTACTTC.

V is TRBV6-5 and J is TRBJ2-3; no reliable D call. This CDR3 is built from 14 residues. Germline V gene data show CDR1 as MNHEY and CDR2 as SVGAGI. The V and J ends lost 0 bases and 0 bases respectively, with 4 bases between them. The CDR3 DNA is TGTGCCAGCAGTTACTCGCGAAGCACAGATACGCAGTATTTT. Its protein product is CASSYSRSTDTQYF.

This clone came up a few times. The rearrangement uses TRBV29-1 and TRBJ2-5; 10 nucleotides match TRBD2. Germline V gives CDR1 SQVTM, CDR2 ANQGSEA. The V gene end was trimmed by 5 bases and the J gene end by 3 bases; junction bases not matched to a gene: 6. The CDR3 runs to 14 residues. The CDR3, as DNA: TGCAGCGTTTGTCCAGCGGGAGGGAAAGAGACCCAGTACTTC. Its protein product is CSVCPAGGKETQYF.

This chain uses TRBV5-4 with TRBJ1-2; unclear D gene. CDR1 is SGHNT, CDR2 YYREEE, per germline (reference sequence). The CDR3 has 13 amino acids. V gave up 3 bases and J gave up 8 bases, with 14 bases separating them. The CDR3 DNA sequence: TGTGCCAGCAGCTCCCGAGGAGGGAGAGGCTACACCTTC. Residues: CASSSRGGRGYTF.

The DNA for the CDR3 is TGTGCCAGCAGCTTAGCGCGGGGGGCGCCTTCACCCCTCCACTTT. This sequence encodes CASSLARGAPSPLHF. The chain has TRBV7-6 and TRBJ1-6; a weak D match, TRBD1 (6 bases). V was cut by 0 bases and J by 9 bases, with 12 bases left in between. CDR1 SGHVS and CDR2 FNYEAQ come from the germline V gene. There are 15 residues in the CDR3.

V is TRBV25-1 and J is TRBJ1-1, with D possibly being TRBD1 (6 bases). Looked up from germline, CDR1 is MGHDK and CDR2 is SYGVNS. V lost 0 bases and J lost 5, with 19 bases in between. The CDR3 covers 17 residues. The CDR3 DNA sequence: TGTGCCAGCAGTGAATATAGGGGTCCAGGGGAGGGGACTGAAGCTTTCTTT. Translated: CASSEYRGPGEGTEAFF.

DNA for the CDR3: TGTGCCAGCAGCGTAGGAGGGACTGGAAACACCATATATTTT. Its protein product is CASSVGGTGNTIYF. The rearrangement links TRBV9 to TRBJ1-3; D gene unclear. Germline V gene lookup returns CDR1 SGDLS and CDR2 YYNGEE. Trimming pared 0 bases from V and 2 bases from J, leaving 6 bases between. CDR3 size: 14 residues. The complete variable domain, with remaining parts taken from reference TRBV9 and TRBJ1-3, reads DSGVTQTPKHLITATGQRVTLRCSPRSGDLSVYWYQQSLDQGLQFLIQYYNGEERAKGNILERFSAQQFPDLHSELNLSSLELGDSALYFCASSVGGTGNTIYFGEGSWLTVV.

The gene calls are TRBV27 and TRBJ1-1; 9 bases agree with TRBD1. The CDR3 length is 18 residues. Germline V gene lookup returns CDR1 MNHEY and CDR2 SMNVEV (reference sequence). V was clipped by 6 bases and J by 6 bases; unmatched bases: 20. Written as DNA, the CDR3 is TGTGCCAGCAGCCGGTACGGGACAGGGTTCGAAGTTCGGGCTGAAGCTTTCTTT. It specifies CASSRYGTGFEVRAEAFF.

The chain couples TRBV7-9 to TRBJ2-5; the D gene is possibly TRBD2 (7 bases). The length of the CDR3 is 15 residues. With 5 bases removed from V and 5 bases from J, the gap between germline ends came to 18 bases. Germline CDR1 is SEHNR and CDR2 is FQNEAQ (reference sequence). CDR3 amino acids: CASSPRGASEETQYF. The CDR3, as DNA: TGTGCCAGCAGCCCCCGGGGGGCCTCGGAGGAGACCCAGTACTTC.

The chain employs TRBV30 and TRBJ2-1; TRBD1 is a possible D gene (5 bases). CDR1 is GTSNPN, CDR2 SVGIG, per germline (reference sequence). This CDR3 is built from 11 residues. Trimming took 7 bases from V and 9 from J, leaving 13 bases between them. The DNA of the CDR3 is TGTGCCTTATCAGGGCAGGGTGAGCAGTTCTTC. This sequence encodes CALSGQGEQFF.

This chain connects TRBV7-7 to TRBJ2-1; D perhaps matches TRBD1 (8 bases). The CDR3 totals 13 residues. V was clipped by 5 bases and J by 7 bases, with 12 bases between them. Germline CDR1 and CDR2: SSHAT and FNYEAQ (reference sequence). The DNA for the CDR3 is TGTGCCAGCAGCACACAGGGGGGGAATGAGCAGTTCTTC. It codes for CASSTQGGNEQFF. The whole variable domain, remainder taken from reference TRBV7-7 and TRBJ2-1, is GAGVSQSPRYKVTKRGQDVTLRCDPISSHATLYWYQQALGQGPEFLTYFNYEAQPDKSGLPSDRFSAERPEGSISTLTIQRTEQRDSAMYRCASSTQGGNEQFFGPGTRLTVL.

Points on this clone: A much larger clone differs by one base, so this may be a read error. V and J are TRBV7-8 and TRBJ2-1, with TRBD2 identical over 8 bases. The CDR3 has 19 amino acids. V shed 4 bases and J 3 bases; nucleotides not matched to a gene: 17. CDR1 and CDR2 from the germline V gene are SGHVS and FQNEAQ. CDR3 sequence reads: CASSSPTSERPTFYNEQFF. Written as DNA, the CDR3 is TGTGCCAGCAGCTCCCCGACTAGCGAACGACCTACCTTCTACAATGAGCAGTTCTTC.

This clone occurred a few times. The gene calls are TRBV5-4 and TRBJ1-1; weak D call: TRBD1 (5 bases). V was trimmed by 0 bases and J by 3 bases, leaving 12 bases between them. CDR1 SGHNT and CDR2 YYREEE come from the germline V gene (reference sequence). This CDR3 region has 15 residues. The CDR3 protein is CASSLDSRDDTEAFF. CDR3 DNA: TGTGCCAGCAGCTTGGATTCCAGGGATGACACTGAAGCTTTCTTT.

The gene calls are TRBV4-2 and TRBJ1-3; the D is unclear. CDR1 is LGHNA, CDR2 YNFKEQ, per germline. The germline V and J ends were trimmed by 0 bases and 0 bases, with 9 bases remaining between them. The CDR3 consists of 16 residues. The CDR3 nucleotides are TGTGCCAGCAGCCAAGATGAGGAGATCTCTGGAAACACCATATATTTT. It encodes CASSQDEEISGNTIYF.

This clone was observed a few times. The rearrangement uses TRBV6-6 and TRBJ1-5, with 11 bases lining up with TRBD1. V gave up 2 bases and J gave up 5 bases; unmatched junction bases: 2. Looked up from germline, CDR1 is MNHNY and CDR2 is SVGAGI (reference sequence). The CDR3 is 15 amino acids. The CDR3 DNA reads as TGTGCCAGCAGTTACGGGACAGGGGGGGATCAGCCCCAGCATTTT. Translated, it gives CASSYGTGGDQPQHF.

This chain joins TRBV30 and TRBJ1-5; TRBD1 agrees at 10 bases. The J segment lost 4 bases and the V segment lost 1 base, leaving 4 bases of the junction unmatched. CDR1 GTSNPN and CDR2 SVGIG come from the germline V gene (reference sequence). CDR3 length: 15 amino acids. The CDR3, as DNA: TGTGCCTGGAGTGAATCGGGACAGGGGAATCAGCCCCAGCATTTT. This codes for CAWSESGQGNQPQHF.

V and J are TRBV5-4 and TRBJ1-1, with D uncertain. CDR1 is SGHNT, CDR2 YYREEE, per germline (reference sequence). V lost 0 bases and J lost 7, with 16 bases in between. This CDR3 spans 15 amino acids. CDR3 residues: CASSLAREHGVEAFF. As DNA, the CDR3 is TGTGCCAGCAGCTTGGCGCGGGAGCATGGTGTTGAAGCTTTCTTT.